The 21 T cell receptor beta chains presented below share a single source sample, sequenced in a study of beta chain features in type 1 diabetes. Investigators reverse transcribed all isolated RNA, so they sequenced expressed TCRB transcripts. The method was immunoSEQ multiplex PCR; TCRdb's version includes in-frame clones alone and lacks a portion of them. In the table there are under 250,000 clones, roughly 14% of which are singletons. Sequenced input: naive CD4+ T cells from blood. These receptors all stem from a woman in her 40s in good health.

This clone was observed a handful of times. The CDR3 reads CASSFWTEAGYGYTF. In DNA, the CDR3 is TGTGCCAGCAGCTTCTGGACTGAAGCGGGCTATGGCTACACCTTC. The chain uses TRBV11-1 and TRBJ1-2, with D uncertain. The CDR3 spans 15 residues. V was shortened by 3 bases and J by 4 bases, with 15 bases between the two germline ends. Germline CDR1 and CDR2: SGHAT and FQDESV (reference sequence).

The genes are TRBV10-3 and TRBJ1-2; 7 bases map to TRBD1. The length of the CDR3 is 17 residues. The germline CDR1 and CDR2 sequences are ENHRY and SYGVKD. V was pared by 10 bases and J by 5 bases, with 22 bases of the junction left unmatched. Written as DNA, the CDR3 is TGTGCCACCTCGCCCCACCCCTCGACAGGGAAAGGATATGGCTACACCTTC. Encoded protein: CATSPHPSTGKGYGYTF.

This CDR3 is CATTGTGDFEQYF. The CDR3 DNA reads as TGTGCTACCACGGGGACAGGGGATTTCGAGCAGTACTTC. V gene TRBV12-5 combines with J gene TRBJ2-7; 10 bases are a match to TRBD1. The V and J ends lost 10 bases and 6 bases, in that order; junction bases with no gene match: 9. This CDR3 region has 13 residues. Germline V gives CDR1 LGHNT, CDR2 FRNRAP.

The chain combines TRBV6-5 with TRBJ1-2; the D gene is possibly TRBD1 (5 bases). The V gene's germline CDR1 is MNHEY and CDR2 SVGAGI. Deletions cut 11 bases from V and 2 bases from J, with 12 bases between. The CDR3 has 12 amino acids. CDR3: CAGGVGNYGYTF. CDR3 in DNA: TGTGCCGGGGGGGTGGGGAACTATGGCTACACCTTC.

The chain recombines TRBV5-1 with TRBJ1-2; D gene ambiguous. The CDR3 sequence is 14 residues long. CDR1 and CDR2 from the germline V gene are SGHRS and YFSETQ. The V end lost 2 bases, the J end lost 4 bases, and 12 bases lay between the germline ends. The CDR3 protein is CASSLAPLGYGYTF. CDR3 sequence (DNA): TGCGCCAGCAGCTTAGCACCTCTCGGCTATGGCTACACCTTC.

The chain is built from TRBV7-9 and TRBJ2-7; D may be TRBD1 (6 bases). Trimming pared 3 bases from V and 1 base from J, leaving 22 bases between. Germline CDR1 SEHNR, CDR2 FQNEAQ (reference sequence). The CDR3 sequence is 18 residues long. This chain's CDR3 is CASSFVRGSSRTSYEQYF. DNA for the CDR3: TGTGCCAGCAGCTTCGTAAGGGGGTCTTCGAGAACGTCCTACGAGCAGTACTTC. The full variable domain, completed using reference TRBV7-9 and TRBJ2-7, is DTGVSQNPRHKITKRGQNVTFRCDPISEHNRLYWYRQTLGQGPEFLTYFQNEAQLEKSRLLSDRFSAERPKGSFSTLEIQRTEQGDSAMYLCASSFVRGSSRTSYEQYFGPGTRLTVT.

The CDR3 sequence is CASSLAGAVVKTQYF. Here the CDR3 DNA reads TGTGCCAGCAGCTTAGCAGGGGCTGTCGTAAAGACCCAGTACTTC. The genes are TRBV7-2 and TRBJ2-5; a possible D gene is TRBD1 (5 bases). Trimming shortened V by 0 bases and J by 6 bases, and 14 bases separated the two germline ends. This CDR3 comprises 15 residues. The germline gives CDR1 SGHTA, CDR2 FQGNSA.

A few counts support this clone. The J gene is TRBJ2-2, the V gene TRBV5-4, with TRBD1 as a possible D gene (5 bases). CDR1 and CDR2 (germline): SGHNT, YYREEE (reference sequence). The CDR3 consists of 15 residues. Trimming shortened V by 2 bases and J by 2 bases, and 10 bases separated the two germline ends. This CDR3 is CASSLWQGNTGELFF. CDR3 DNA sequence: TGTGCCAGCAGCTTATGGCAGGGCAACACCGGGGAGCTGTTTTTT.

The V call is TRBV5-1, the J call TRBJ2-7; maybe TRBD1 (5 bases). V was cut by 0 bases and J by 1 base, with 11 bases left in between. Germline V CDR1 and CDR2: SGHRS, YFSETQ. The CDR3 totals 15 residues. In DNA form, the CDR3 reads TGCGCCAGCAGCTTGGAGCCAGGGAAGTCCTACGAGCAGTACTTC. Amino acid sequence: CASSLEPGKSYEQYF. Complete variable domain (other parts from reference TRBV5-1 and TRBJ2-7): KAGVTQTPRYLIKTRGQQVTLSCSPISGHRSVSWYQQTPGQGLQFLFEYFSETQRNKGNFPGRFSGRQFSNSRSEMNVSTLELGDSALYLCASSLEPGKSYEQYFGPGTRLTVT.

V usage is TRBV29-1 and J usage is TRBJ1-1; D may be TRBD1 (5 bases). Looked up from germline, CDR1 is SQVTM and CDR2 is ANQGSEA. This CDR3 spans 13 amino acids. Trimming shortened V by 5 bases and J by 7 bases, and 17 bases separated the two germline ends. The CDR3 loop reads CSVSPWRGYEAFF. CDR3 nucleotide sequence: TGCAGCGTTTCACCATGGAGGGGTTATGAAGCTTTCTTT.

In its sample, this clone was seen a few times. V usage is TRBV5-1 and J usage is TRBJ1-2, with a weak D call TRBD1 (5 bases). CDR1 and CDR2 (germline): SGHRS, YFSETQ. The V end lost 0 bases, the J end lost 4 bases, and 19 bases lay between the germline ends. The CDR3 is 17 residues long. This CDR3 is CASSLATGGAGIYGYTF. CDR3 DNA sequence: TGCGCCAGCAGCTTGGCCACTGGCGGGGCAGGGATCTATGGCTACACCTTC.

As concerns this clone: The sample has other DNA sequences that encode this CDR3 too. The chain joins TRBV9 to TRBJ2-5; 7 bases are a match to TRBD2. Germline loops: CDR1 SGDLS, CDR2 YYNGEE. This CDR3 is 15 amino acids long. J was trimmed by 1 base and V by 0 bases; bases with no gene match: 3. In nucleotides, the CDR3 is TGTGCCAGCAGCGTAGCAGCGGGGCGCCAAGAGACCCAGTACTTC. It codes for CASSVAAGRQETQYF.

The CDR3 DNA follows: TGCGCCAGCAGCCCCGGGACAGGGGATGGCTACACCTTC. Its translation is CASSPGTGDGYTF. The chain couples TRBV5-1 to TRBJ1-2; TRBD1 matches at 10 bases. The germline V gene encodes CDR1 SGHRS and CDR2 YFSETQ. The CDR3 totals 13 residues. Losses at the gene ends were 4 bases for V and 6 bases for J; bases not matched to a gene: 3.

This clone was observed a handful of times. The J gene is TRBJ1-5, the V gene TRBV19, with D tentatively TRBD1 (6 bases). The V end lost 4 bases, the J end lost 4 bases, and 14 bases lay between the germline ends. This CDR3 is built from 15 residues. Germline CDR1 and CDR2: LNHDA and SQIVND (reference sequence). The DNA for the CDR3 is TGTGCCAGTAGTAACCGGGGGGGGGCGAATCAGCCCCAGCATTTT. It yields the protein CASSNRGGANQPQHF.

The chain's CDR3 is CAISPQGQGGGETQYF. The CDR3, as DNA: TGTGCCATCAGCCCCCAAGGACAGGGCGGAGGAGAGACCCAGTACTTC. The J gene is TRBJ2-5, the V gene TRBV10-3; TRBD1 aligns across 8 bases. Germline V gives CDR1 ENHRY, CDR2 SYGVKD. This CDR3 has 16 amino acids. Trimming removed 6 bases from V and 4 bases from J; junction bases left unmatched: 13.

This clone has a handful of counts. This rearrangement joins TRBV7-9 to TRBJ2-2, with D unclear. This CDR3 region has 14 residues. V was cut by 6 bases and J by 4 bases, with 12 bases left in between. Germline V gene lookup returns CDR1 SEHNR and CDR2 FQNEAQ (reference sequence). CDR3 nucleotide sequence: TGTGCCAGCAGTGTAACAGTCGCCACCGGGGAGCTGTTTTTT. It specifies CASSVTVATGELFF.

The rearrangement joins TRBV15 to TRBJ2-1, with D possibly being TRBD2 (6 bases). Trimming took off 5 bases at V and 8 bases at J, with 16 bases between the two ends. This CDR3 is built from 14 residues. Germline CDR1 reads LNHNV; CDR2 reads YYDKDF (reference sequence). CDR3 region: CATSDVWGLDEQFF. DNA for the CDR3: TGTGCCACCAGCGACGTTTGGGGACTTGATGAGCAGTTCTTC.

The V gene is TRBV10-3, the J gene TRBJ1-4; D is possibly TRBD1 (6 bases). Germline CDR1 reads ENHRY; CDR2 reads SYGVKD. Trimming pared 6 bases from V and 4 bases from J, leaving 9 bases between. The CDR3 is 13 amino acids. CDR3 in DNA: TGTGCCATCAGGGGGACAAGTAATGAAAAACTGTTTTTT. Residues: CAIRGTSNEKLFF.

J is TRBJ2-7 and V is TRBV5-1; no definite D call. CDR3 length: 15 amino acids. Trimming stripped 4 bases from V and 0 bases from J, with 14 bases between. Germline V gene data show CDR1 as SGHRS and CDR2 as YFSETQ. The CDR3 protein is CASSPTALSSYEQYF. The CDR3, as DNA: TGCGCCAGCAGCCCCACAGCCCTGAGCTCCTACGAGCAGTACTTC.

This clone occurred a few times. V gene TRBV5-1 combines with J gene TRBJ2-1, with 8 bases lining up with TRBD2. J was trimmed by 4 bases and V by 5 bases; bases with no gene match: 5. The CDR3 runs 14 residues. Germline CDR1 reads SGHRS; CDR2 reads YFSETQ. The CDR3 coding sequence is TGCGCCAGCAGATCGGGGGGGACTTACAATGAGCAGTTCTTC. This sequence encodes CASRSGGTYNEQFF. Based on the CDR3 plus reference TRBV5-1 and TRBJ2-1, the full variable domain is KAGVTQTPRYLIKTRGQQVTLSCSPISGHRSVSWYQQTPGQGLQFLFEYFSETQRNKGNFPGRFSGRQFSNSRSEMNVSTLELGDSALYLCASRSGGTYNEQFFGPGTRLTVL.

The genes are TRBV7-9 and TRBJ2-7; 11 positions match TRBD1. V was clipped by 5 bases and J by 6 bases; unmatched bases: 9. This CDR3 region has 15 residues. Germline values: CDR1 SEHNR, CDR2 FQNEAQ (reference sequence). CDR3: CASSPSGQGAAEQYF. DNA of the CDR3: TGTGCCAGCAGCCCGAGCGGACAGGGGGCCGCCGAGCAGTACTTC. The full variable domain, its missing parts supplied by reference TRBV7-9 and TRBJ2-7, is DTGVSQNPRHKITKRGQNVTFRCDPISEHNRLYWYRQTLGQGPEFLTYFQNEAQLEKSRLLSDRFSAERPKGSFSTLEIQRTEQGDSAMYLCASSPSGQGAAEQYFGPGTRLTVT.